These T cell receptor beta chains were read from a single sample in a study of a mutant IDH1 vaccine in newly diagnosed glioma. These receptors' targets are unknown. The assay was immunoSEQ multiplex PCR, and TCRdb's table has in-frame clones only and misses some. The profile covers 45,000 to 60,000 clones, with roughly 90% appearing a single time and over 2% taken by the ten largest. Sequencing was performed on PBMCs, taken from a glioma patient whose treatment included an IDH1 peptide vaccine. Every receptor here comes from a man between 50 and 59 years old with glioma. The CDR3 runs from the conserved cysteine through the conserved F or W. Each record gives: clone size, D gene, J gene, V gene, CDR3 DNA, CDR3 protein. The D gene is left open where the match is weak. Where a row states a size, it is once, few, many or the class of an expanded clone; other rows omit it.

>NA|NA|TRBJ2-7|TRBV30
TGTGCCTGGAGTTTAGGAGGGGGCGGCCTTCCCGAGCAGTACTTC
CAWSLGGGGLPEQYF
>NA|NA|TRBJ2-2|TRBV7-2
TGTGCCAGCAGCTTTGTCCAGGAAGGAACCGGGGAGCTGTTTTTT
CASSFVQEGTGELFF
>once|TRBD2|TRBJ2-7|TRBV27
TGTGCCAGCAGAGAGCGGGGGCGCACCTACGAGCAGTACTTC
CASRERGRTYEQYF
>NA|NA|TRBJ2-3|TRBV10-3
TGTGCCATCAGCGGCGACAGGGATACGCAGTATTTT
CAISGDRDTQYF
>NA|TRBD1|TRBJ2-7|TRBV28
TGTGCCAGCAGTTTATCCGGGACAGCGTCCTACGAGCAGTACTTC
CASSLSGTASYEQYF
>NA|TRBD2|TRBJ2-1|TRBV30
TGTGCCTGGGGGGCGGGAGGGCCGGTGGATGAGCAGTTCTTC
CAWGAGGPVDEQFF
>NA|NA|TRBJ1-2|TRBV4-1
TGCGCCAGCAGCCAGAAGGGGGGGGACACCTTC
CASSQKGGDTF
>NA|NA|TRBJ2-3|TRBV29-1
TGCAGCGTTGAATCCGGGGGCCGGGCAGATACGCAGTATTTT
CSVESGGRADTQYF
>NA|TRBD1|TRBJ1-2|TRBV15
TGTGCCACCAGCAGAGAAGCGGCAGGGGGCGCGGATGGCTACACCTTC
CATSREAAGGADGYTF
>NA|NA|TRBJ2-5|TRBV2
TGTGCCAGCAGTGAAGTGTCCAGCGCGTACTTC
CASSEVSSAYF
>NA|NA|TRBJ2-6|TRBV6-5
TGTGCCAGCAGTTACTCGATGGCCTCTGGGGCCAACGTCCTGACTTTC
CASSYSMASGANVLTF
>NA|NA|TRBJ2-7|TRBV11-2
TGTGCCAGCAGCTTGGGGGACGTCAGCTCCTACGAGCAGTACTTC
CASSLGDVSSYEQYF
>NA|NA|TRBJ1-5|TRBV19
TGTGCCAGTAGTACGAGGACAGCGGGTTATCAGCCCCAGCATTTT
CASSTRTAGYQPQHF
>NA|NA|TRBJ1-3|TRBV11-2
TGTGCCAGCAGCAGGATCCGCTCTGGAAACACCATATATTTT
CASSRIRSGNTIYF
>NA|NA|TRBJ1-1|TRBV10-3
TGTGCCATCAAATCCCAGGCCGTGCGCGCTGAAGCTTTCTTT
CAIKSQAVRAEAFF
>few|NA|TRBJ1-5|TRBV9
TGTGCCAGCAGCGTGGATTCAGGGTTCAGCAATCAGCCCCAGCATTTT
CASSVDSGFSNQPQHF
>NA|NA|TRBJ2-5|TRBV5-1
TGCGCCAGCAGCTTGGAAAAAGGGCCCCATGAGGGCCAGTACTTC
CASSLEKGPHEGQYF
>NA|TRBD2|TRBJ2-7|TRBV9
TGTGCCAGCAGCCCCCTAGCGGGAGGGGGGCGGGACGGCGAGCAGTACTTC
CASSPLAGGGRDGEQYF
>once|NA|TRBJ2-5|TRBV7-2
TGTGCCAGCAGCTTCTTCAGCTTCGAAGAGACCCAGTACTTC
CASSFFSFEETQYF
>NA|TRBD1|TRBJ2-7|TRBV14
TGTGCCAGCAGCCGAATATCATCCGTGGACAGGTACTTCTACGAGCAGTACTTC
CASSRISSVDRYFYEQYF
>NA|NA|TRBJ2-1|TRBV10-2
TGCGCCAGCAGTGAGTCGGGGGCGTACCACAATGAGCAGTTCTTC
CASSESGAYHNEQFF
>NA|NA|TRBJ1-1|TRBV27
TGTGCCAGCAGTTTCCATGGGGCTCGGGACACTGAAGCTTTCTTT
CASSFHGARDTEAFF
>NA|TRBD1|TRBJ1-1|TRBV7-8
TGTGCCAGCAGCTTAACGGGACAGGGAAGCTACACTGAAGCTTTCTTT
CASSLTGQGSYTEAFF
>once|TRBD1|TRBJ2-3|TRBV9
TGTGCCAGCAGCGTAGTGCGGGTAGGGGGCGCAGATACGCAGTATTTT
CASSVVRVGGADTQYF
>NA|NA|TRBJ1-1|TRBV6-1
TGTGCCAGCAGCTGGAGCGGATCAGCTGGCACTGAAGCTTTCTTT
CASSWSGSAGTEAFF
>NA|NA|TRBJ1-4|TRBV6-5
TGTGCCAGCAGTTATGGCGGGGGAAAACTGTTTTTT
CASSYGGGKLFF
>NA|NA|TRBJ1-4|TRBV9
TGTGCCAGCAGCGTAGGGTGGGGGCCTAATGAAAAACTGTTTTTT
CASSVGWGPNEKLFF
>NA|NA|TRBJ2-1|TRBV2
TGTGCCAGCAGTGAAAATTTGCTGGGGTCGAGGGAGCAGTTCTTC
CASSENLLGSREQFF
>NA|TRBD1|TRBJ1-3|TRBV6-5
TGTGCCAGCAGTTCTACAGGGGGCTCTGGAAACACCATATATTTT
CASSSTGGSGNTIYF
>NA|TRBD1|TRBJ2-3|TRBV30
TGTGCCTGGGGGACAGGGGGGGCCCGGTTGGATACGCAGTATTTT
CAWGTGGARLDTQYF
>few|NA|TRBJ1-1|TRBV25-1
TGTGCCAGCGGCCCTTTAGGGGCTGCTTTCTTT
CASGPLGAAFF
>NA|TRBD1|TRBJ1-2|TRBV5-1
TGCGCCAGCAGCTCCCGGGGACAGGGCGGCTATGGCTACACCTTC
CASSSRGQGGYGYTF
>few|TRBD1|TRBJ1-5|TRBV6-6
TGTGCCAGCAGTTATGCACAGGGGGGGGGCAATCAGCCCCAGCATTTT
CASSYAQGGGNQPQHF
>NA|NA|TRBJ2-7|TRBV28
TGTGCCAGCAGACAGGATTCCTACGAGCAGTACTTC
CASRQDSYEQYF
>NA|TRBD2|TRBJ2-1|TRBV10-3
TGTGCCATCAGTGAGCCGACGGGACTAGCGGGAGGAGTGTTCTTC
CAISEPTGLAGGVFF
>NA|NA|TRBJ2-7|TRBV14
TGTGCCAGCAGCCAAGATAGACAGGCCTATTACGAGCAGTACTTC
CASSQDRQAYYEQYF
>NA|TRBD2|TRBJ2-1|TRBV4-3
TGCGCCAGCAGCCCCGCGGGGGGGCGAGAGCAGTTCTTC
CASSPAGGREQFF
>NA|NA|TRBJ2-3|TRBV19
TGTGCCAGTAGTATGTTACCCCGGAGATTAGATACGCAGTATTTT
CASSMLPRRLDTQYF
>NA|TRBD1|TRBJ2-7|TRBV30
TGTGCCTGGAGTGTAGGACAGGGACGCGAGCAGTACTTC
CAWSVGQGREQYF
>NA|NA|TRBJ2-1|TRBV2
TGTGCCAGCATCCTGGGGGCGAATGAGCAGTTCTTC
CASILGANEQFF
>NA|NA|TRBJ1-5|TRBV6-1
TGTGCCAGCAGTGAACTAACAGTCAATCAGCCCCAGCATTTT
CASSELTVNQPQHF
>NA|NA|TRBJ2-7|TRBV5-1
TGCGCCAGCAGCTTGGTTCAGGTGGACTCCTACGAGCAGTACTTC
CASSLVQVDSYEQYF
>NA|NA|TRBJ2-7|TRBV30
TGTGCCTGGAGTGTATTATGGGGGCCCTACGAGCAGTACTTC
CAWSVLWGPYEQYF
>NA|TRBD2|TRBJ2-7|TRBV7-2
TGTGCCAGCAGCCCCAACAATAGGGTAGCGGGAGGCGACGAGCAGTACTTC
CASSPNNRVAGGDEQYF
>once|TRBD2|TRBJ2-5|TRBV30
TGTGCCTTGAAAGGGCCTAGCGGGACTCTCCAAGAGACCCAGTACTTC
CALKGPSGTLQETQYF
>NA|NA|TRBJ2-7|TRBV4-1
TGCGCCAGCAGCCGGCAGGGGTACGAGCAGTACTTC
CASSRQGYEQYF
>NA|NA|TRBJ2-2|TRBV2
TGTGCCAGCAGTGGCCGACAGGTGAACACCGGGGAGCTGTTTTTT
CASSGRQVNTGELFF
>NA|NA|TRBJ2-2|TRBV30
TGTGCCTGGAGGTTAACAAACCCCGGGGAGCTGTTTTTT
CAWRLTNPGELFF
>NA|NA|TRBJ2-7|TRBV7-6
TGTGCCAGCAGCTTAACCGGGACAAAGAGCGAGCAGTACTTC
CASSLTGTKSEQYF